The source of this T cell receptor (beta chain) is a study of Ad26.COV2.S vaccination and SARS-CoV-2 variants. Overall study context: In the study, Ad26.COV2.S was injected intramuscularly once, or twice 56 days apart. Study-wide points: Across vaccine and placebo recipients, the breadth of non-spike TCRs was similar. Following vaccination, spike-specific CD8+ and CD4+ T cell responses reportedly exhibited substantial breadth.

The CDR3 contains 14 residues. Germline V gene sequence: CDR1 PRHDT, CDR2 FYEKMQ (reference sequence). V was trimmed by 4 bases and J by 3 bases, leaving 10 bases between them. Using immunoSEQ multiplex PCR, the repertoire was profiled, and TCRdb retains in-frame clones only, with some absent. The data contain 200,000 to 300,000 clones, about 83% of them seen just once; the ten biggest clones take up nearly 3%. Treatment specified: around 19 received Ad26.COV2.S at low or high dose, single or two shots; about 5 received placebo; per-sample allocation not given. Specimens were obtained on day 63 following the first vaccine or placebo injection. Details on this clone: Antigen unknown.

The V and J genes are TRBV13 and TRBJ2-4; D is unresolved. The receptor's source is a person aged 18-65 years who received the Ad26.COV2.S COVID-19 vaccine or a placebo. Sequencing used peripheral blood, obtained in a trial of Ad26.COV2.S vaccine versus placebo. CDR3 coding DNA: TGTGCCAGCAGCTACTTGTTTGTCAAAAACATTCAGTACTTC. It translates to CASSYLFVKNIQYF.